This record looks at one T cell receptor beta chain sequence and its context. The record originates from a study of Ad26.COV2.S vaccination and SARS-CoV-2 variants. Across the study: Dosing was one shot or two shots 56 days apart.

Sequencing was performed with immunoSEQ multiplex PCR; in TCRdb, only in-frame clones are kept and a portion is missing. The table shows some 300,000 clones, with around four fifths occurring only once. This CDR3 is 14 amino acids long. Per the germline V gene, CDR1 is SGHNT and CDR2 is YYREEE (reference sequence). The germline V and J ends were trimmed by 4 bases and 6 bases, with 17 bases remaining between them. Regarding treatment: 15 to 20 received Ad26.COV2.S at low or high dose, single or two shots; roughly five received placebo; per-sample allocation not given. Each sample was drawn 63 days after the first injection (of vaccine or placebo). This person who donated was an adult of 18-55 years in Boston.

The sequencing here drew on peripheral blood, taken in a trial of Ad26.COV2.S vaccine versus placebo. This rearrangement joins TRBV5-4 to TRBJ2-7; D call uncertain. The receptor comes from a person aged 18-60 years who received the Ad26.COV2.S COVID-19 vaccine or a placebo. This CDR3 is CASSTTMLMSEQYF. The CDR3 DNA is TGTGCCAGCAGCACCACCATGCTGATGAGCGAGCAGTACTTC.